The 23 T cell receptor beta chains listed next were all sequenced from one sample in a study of shared clonotypes between healthy human individuals (dated by TCRdb to 2018 to 2020). The library was prepared using the immunoSEQ multiplex PCR assay. The table was pulled from immuneACCESS by TCRdb, which kept in-frame rearrangements only. Such tables lose some clones; where checked, under half of the loss comes from unresolved V genes, and the rest has no known cause. The table for this sample lists about 1 million clones; approximately 72% of them were counted only once. Of the sample, approximately 1.5% falls within the top ten clones. The sequenced material came from memory CD4+ T cells sorted from blood. Sample cell subset or site, as interpreted from the label and publication: CD45RA-negative fraction. Receptors originate from a man between 18 and 29 years old in good health.

The chain recombines TRBV5-1 with TRBJ1-5; TRBD1 agrees at 7 bases. The CDR3 is made up of 15 amino acids. Germline values: CDR1 SGHRS, CDR2 YFSETQ. V was pared by 4 bases and J by 4 bases, with 8 bases of the junction left unmatched. The CDR3, as DNA: TGCGCCAGCAGCATCGGGACAGTAATAAATCAGCCCCAGCATTTT. This gives the protein CASSIGTVINQPQHF.

The chain joins TRBV4-1 to TRBJ1-2; TRBD1 might be the D (5 bases). V lost 3 bases to trimming and J lost 1 base, with 12 bases between them. Germline V gene data show CDR1 as MGHRA and CDR2 as YSYEKL. The CDR3 has 15 residues. This CDR3 reads CASSQVFRVNYGYTF. The DNA for the CDR3 is TGCGCCAGCAGCCAGGTCTTCAGGGTTAACTATGGCTACACCTTC.

V gene TRBV27 combines with J gene TRBJ2-3, with 9 bases lining up with TRBD2. This CDR3 spans 14 amino acids. The germline gives CDR1 MNHEY, CDR2 SMNVEV (reference sequence). With 8 bases clipped from V and 2 bases from J, the junction kept 5 bases outside the gene matches. The DNA of the CDR3 is TGTGCCAGCCATAGACTAGCGGCCACAGATACGCAGTATTTT. Translating gives CASHRLAATDTQYF.

The genes are TRBV2 and TRBJ2-1; D may be TRBD1 (6 bases). Germline V gives CDR1 SNHLY, CDR2 FYNNEI. The V and J ends lost 8 bases and 5 bases respectively, with 13 bases between them. The CDR3 consists of 13 residues. CDR3: CASSGQLNNEQFF. The CDR3 DNA is TGTGCCAGCTCGGGACAACTTAACAATGAGCAGTTCTTC.

V and J are TRBV15 and TRBJ1-2; D ambiguous. The CDR3 spans 14 residues. CDR1 is LNHNV and CDR2 is YYDKDF in the germline V gene (reference sequence). V dropped 4 bases and J dropped 2 bases, with 11 bases sitting between them. The CDR3 nucleotides are TGTGCCACCAGCACAGGACGGATGAACTATGGCTACACCTTC. It codes for CATSTGRMNYGYTF.

V is TRBV10-1 and J is TRBJ2-2; 7 bases agree with TRBD1. This CDR3 spans 14 amino acids. CDR1 is WNHNN and CDR2 is SYGVQD in the germline V gene (reference sequence). The ends lost 6 bases at V and 4 bases at J; junction bases unmatched: 5. The CDR3 reads CASSPTGITGELFF. The CDR3 DNA sequence: TGCGCCAGCAGCCCGACAGGGATCACCGGGGAGCTGTTTTTT.

J is TRBJ2-1 and V is TRBV6-5, with 9 bases identical to TRBD1. The CDR3 covers 15 residues. In germline, CDR1 is MNHEY, CDR2 SVGAGI. The V segment lost 6 bases and the J segment 8 bases; nucleotides outside the gene matches: 11. Written as DNA, the CDR3 is TGTGCCAGCAGCCCCATCGGGACAGGGTTTCATGAGCAGTTCTTC. It specifies CASSPIGTGFHEQFF.

The V call is TRBV7-2, the J call TRBJ2-3; TRBD1 matches at 9 bases. There are 16 residues in the CDR3. Germline V gene lookup returns CDR1 SGHTA and CDR2 FQGNSA. V shed 5 bases, J shed 2 bases, and the junction held 8 bases outside the gene matches. The CDR3 is CASSPPGTGTTDTQYF. The CDR3, as DNA: TGTGCCAGCAGCCCGCCCGGGACAGGGACCACAGATACGCAGTATTTT.

The table lists this clone with a few counts. This chain connects TRBV10-3 to TRBJ2-7; no firm D call. The CDR3 has 14 amino acids. V dropped 5 bases and J dropped 3 bases, with 14 bases sitting between them. Germline V lookup: CDR1 ENHRY, CDR2 SYGVKD. The CDR3 spells CAISYSDIYYEQYF. The CDR3 bases are TGTGCCATCAGTTACTCTGACATATACTACGAGCAGTACTTC.

Remarks on this clone: In the same sample, other DNA sequences code for this CDR3. The J gene is TRBJ2-5, the V gene TRBV27; no clear D. This CDR3 spans 11 amino acids. Germline CDR1 reads MNHEY; CDR2 reads SMNVEV (reference sequence). V lost 5 bases, J lost 4 bases, and 5 bases lay in between. CDR3 bases: TGTGCCAGCAGTAGAGGAGAGACCCAGTACTTC. This codes for CASSRGETQYF.

This clone was seen a handful of times. The rearrangement joins TRBV30 to TRBJ2-6; 9 bases are shared with TRBD1. CDR3 size: 18 residues. The germline CDR1 and CDR2 sequences are GTSNPN and SVGIG (reference sequence). Trimming cost V 5 bases and J 0 bases; bases outside gene matches: 11. The CDR3 loop reads CAWALGQGHLSGANVLTF. CDR3 sequence (DNA): TGTGCCTGGGCTCTGGGACAGGGACATCTCTCTGGGGCCAACGTCCTGACTTTC.

The chain joins TRBV7-6 to TRBJ2-1; D is possibly TRBD2 (5 bases). Germline V CDR1 and CDR2: SGHVS, FNYEAQ. With 1 base removed from V and 9 bases from J, the gap between germline ends came to 13 bases. CDR3 size: 14 residues. The CDR3 region is CASSLGTSSSEQFF. CDR3 in DNA: TGTGCCAGCAGCTTAGGTACTAGTAGCAGTGAGCAGTTCTTC.

The sample holds a few counts of this clone. The V call is TRBV9, the J call TRBJ2-1; 11 bases are a match to TRBD2. The germline gives CDR1 SGDLS, CDR2 YYNGEE. The CDR3 loop spans 15 amino acids. V was clipped by 4 bases and J by 7 bases; unmatched bases: 7. Written as DNA, the CDR3 is TGTGCCAGCAGCTTCCCGGGACTAGCGGCTAATGAGCAGTTCTTC. The encoded protein is CASSFPGLAANEQFF.

With respect to this clone: Within the sample, other DNA sequences also encode this same CDR3. CDR3: CASSLEGTEAFF. Written as DNA, the CDR3 is TGCGCCAGCAGCTTGGAGGGTACTGAAGCTTTCTTT. The chain couples TRBV5-1 to TRBJ1-1; no reliable D call. This CDR3 comprises 12 residues. V was shortened by 0 bases and J by 5 bases, with 5 bases between the two germline ends. Germline V gives CDR1 SGHRS, CDR2 YFSETQ.

The chain couples TRBV18 to TRBJ1-1; D is perhaps TRBD1 (5 bases). V dropped 6 bases and J dropped 3 bases, with 11 bases sitting between them. CDR1 and CDR2 from the germline V gene are KGHSH and LQKENI. The length of the CDR3 is 13 residues. CDR3 DNA: TGTGCCAGCTCGCCGACAGAGTACACTGAAGCTTTCTTT. Its translation is CASSPTEYTEAFF.

CDR3 protein: CASSTAGTADYRSSYEQYF. The CDR3 nucleotides read TGCGCCAGCAGCACCGCGGGGACAGCTGATTATAGGAGCTCCTACGAGCAGTACTTC. The V and J genes are TRBV5-1 and TRBJ2-7; tentative D call: TRBD1 (7 bases). Per the germline V gene, CDR1 is SGHRS and CDR2 is YFSETQ. The CDR3 is 19 residues long. V lost 4 bases and J lost 0, with 26 bases in between.

This clone was counted a few times. The chain uses TRBV6-5 and TRBJ1-6; the D gene is possibly TRBD1 (6 bases). In germline, CDR1 is MNHEY, CDR2 SVGAGI. V was cut by 6 bases and J by 6 bases, with 9 bases left in between. This CDR3 region has 13 residues. DNA for the CDR3: TGTGCCAGCAGGGGGGCCAGTAATTCACCCCTCCACTTT. Its protein is CASRGASNSPLHF.

V gene TRBV19 combines with J gene TRBJ1-5; possible D gene TRBD1, 5 bases. This CDR3 contains 15 residues. Trimming pared 5 bases from V and 4 bases from J, leaving 15 bases between. The V gene's germline CDR1 is LNHDA and CDR2 SQIVND (reference sequence). CDR3 nucleotide sequence: TGTGCCAGTAGTCTCCAGTTTGGGGGAAATCAGCCCCAGCATTTT. This encodes CASSLQFGGNQPQHF.

Here the CDR3 DNA reads TGTGCCAGCAGCCCTTCCCGGGGTATAGCGGGAGGGGTAGGCTACGAGCAGTACTTC. Translating gives CASSPSRGIAGGVGYEQYF. The rearrangement uses TRBV27 and TRBJ2-7, with TRBD2 matching 11 bases. After removal of 6 bases from V and 3 bases from J, the junction contained 19 bases not matched to a gene. The CDR3 totals 19 residues. Germline CDR1 reads MNHEY; CDR2 reads SMNVEV (reference sequence).

V usage is TRBV19 and J usage is TRBJ2-7; TRBD2 agrees at 8 bases. The germline CDR1 and CDR2 sequences are LNHDA and SQIVND (reference sequence). There are 13 residues in the CDR3. With 10 bases clipped from V and 7 bases from J, the junction kept 12 bases outside the gene matches. The CDR3 coding sequence is TGTGCCACCCGACGGGGGGGCGCGGGGGAGCAGTACTTC. Its protein is CATRRGGAGEQYF.

The chain joins TRBV12-5 to TRBJ1-3; possible D gene TRBD1, 5 bases. Trimming cost V 0 bases and J 0 bases, with 21 bases left between them. Germline V gene data show CDR1 as LGHNT and CDR2 as FRNRAP. The CDR3 sequence is 20 residues long. The CDR3 here is CASGLVLGEELTSSGNTIYF. Written as DNA, the CDR3 is TGTGCTAGTGGTTTGGTACTGGGGGAGGAGCTCACCAGCTCTGGAAACACCATATATTTT.

The rearrangement joins TRBV16 to TRBJ2-1, with 9 bases that match TRBD1. Germline V gene data show CDR1 as KGHSY and CDR2 as FQNENV. The CDR3 has 15 amino acids. J was trimmed by 6 bases and V by 4 bases; bases with no gene match: 7. CDR3 region: CASSPDRGSLNEQFF. CDR3 sequence (DNA): TGTGCCAGCAGCCCAGACAGGGGGAGTCTCAATGAGCAGTTCTTC.

This chain's CDR3 is CASSQTGDYTEAFF. The CDR3 DNA reads as TGTGCCAGCAGCCAGACAGGCGATTACACTGAAGCTTTCTTT. This chain links TRBV11-2 with TRBJ1-1; maybe TRBD1 (6 bases). Trimming shortened V by 5 bases and J by 3 bases, and 13 bases separated the two germline ends. CDR3 length equals 14 residues. Germline CDR1 reads SGHAT; CDR2 reads FQNNGV.